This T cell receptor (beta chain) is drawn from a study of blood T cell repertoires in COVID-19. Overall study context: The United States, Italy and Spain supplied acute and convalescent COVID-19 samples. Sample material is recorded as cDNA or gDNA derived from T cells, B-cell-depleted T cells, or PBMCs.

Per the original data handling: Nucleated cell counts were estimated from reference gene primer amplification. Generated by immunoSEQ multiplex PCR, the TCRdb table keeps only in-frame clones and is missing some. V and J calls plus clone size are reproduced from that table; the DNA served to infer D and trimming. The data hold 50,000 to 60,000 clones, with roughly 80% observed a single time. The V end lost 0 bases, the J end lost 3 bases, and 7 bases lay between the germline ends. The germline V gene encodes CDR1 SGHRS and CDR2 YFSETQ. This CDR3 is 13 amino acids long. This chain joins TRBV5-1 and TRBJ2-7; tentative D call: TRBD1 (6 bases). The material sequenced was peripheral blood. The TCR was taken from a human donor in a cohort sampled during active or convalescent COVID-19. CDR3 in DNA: TGCGCCAGCAGCTTGGACAGGGACTACGAGCAGTACTTC. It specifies CASSLDRDYEQYF.